This TCR beta chain is from a study of T cells of healthy individuals. This clonotype appeared many times. TCRdb re-analysed the 5' RACE reads in MiXCR, keeping a single row per CDR3 protein. The sample consists of 60,000 to 75,000 distinct CDR3 sequences, 15% to 20% of them appearing once. CDR1 and CDR2 from the germline V gene are PRHDT and FYEKMQ (reference sequence). The CDR3 totals 13 residues. V was clipped by 1 base and J by 6 bases, with 7 bases between them. This TCR derives from a human donor in good health. The chain couples TRBV13 to TRBJ2-1, with D uncertain. DNA for the CDR3: TGTGCCAGCAGCTTAGAACGGATCAATGAGCAGTTCTTC. Translating gives CASSLERINEQFF. The whole variable domain, filled in from reference TRBV13 and TRBJ2-1, reads AAGVIQSPRHLIKEKRETATLKCYPIPRHDTVYWYQQGPGQDPQFLISFYEKMQSDKGSIPDRFSAQQFSDYHSELNMSSLELGDSALYFCASSLERINEQFFGPGTRLTVL.